The 5 T cell receptor beta chains reported below all come from one sample, sequenced in a study of blood T cell dynamics during melanoma immunotherapy. Time point defined: pre-treatment baseline. The repertoire was sequenced with immunoSEQ multiplex PCR; TCRdb's copy has only in-frame clones and lacks some. The table records 16,000 or so clones, around 85% of them present only once. Material: blood, obtained from a patient treated with checkpoint blockade. The source of these receptors is a human donor with melanoma.

This clone was picked up a small number of times. J is TRBJ2-5 and V is TRBV7-6, with 7 bases lining up with TRBD1. The CDR3 has 12 amino acids. Germline CDR1 is SGHVS and CDR2 is FNYEAQ. V was pared by 4 bases and J by 10 bases, with 6 bases of the junction left unmatched. The CDR3 DNA reads TGTGCCAGCAGCTGGGACAGTCCGTTCCAGTACTTC. This codes for CASSWDSPFQYF.

The chain is built from TRBV6-6 and TRBJ2-7; 7 positions agree with TRBD1. CDR1 MNHNY and CDR2 SVGAGI come from the germline V gene (reference sequence). The CDR3 loop spans 15 amino acids. V lost 0 bases and J lost 4; bases outside the gene matches: 6. The CDR3 loop reads CASSYSPDRSYEQYF. Here the CDR3 DNA reads TGTGCCAGCAGTTACTCTCCGGACAGGTCATACGAGCAGTACTTC.

The rearrangement uses TRBV11-2 and TRBJ1-1; 10 nucleotides match TRBD1. From germline, CDR1 is SGHAT and CDR2 FQNNGV. The CDR3 consists of 13 residues. The J segment lost 11 bases and the V segment lost 5 bases, leaving 8 bases of the junction unmatched. The DNA for the CDR3 is TGTGCCAGCAGCCAAACCCTGGGACAGGGGGCTTTCTTT. Residues: CASSQTLGQGAFF.

The V and J genes are TRBV7-6 and TRBJ2-7, with TRBD1 matching over 8 bases. V lost 3 bases, J lost 6 bases, and 4 bases stayed unmatched. CDR3 size: 13 residues. Germline CDR1 SGHVS, CDR2 FNYEAQ. The CDR3 loop reads CASSFRTGLEQYF. As DNA, the CDR3 is TGTGCCAGCAGCTTCCGGACAGGGCTCGAGCAGTACTTC. Full variable domain (outside the CDR3, taken from reference TRBV7-6 and TRBJ2-7): GAGVSQSPRYKVTKRGQDVALRCDPISGHVSLYWYRQALGQGPEFLTYFNYEAQQDKSGLPNDRFSAERPEGSISTLTIQRTEQRDSAMYRCASSFRTGLEQYFGPGTRLTVT.

A few counts support this clone. The V call is TRBV28, the J call TRBJ1-1; maybe TRBD1 (6 bases). Deletions cut 7 bases from V and 1 base from J, with 22 bases between. The V gene's germline CDR1 is MDHEN and CDR2 SYDVKM. This CDR3 has 17 residues. The CDR3: CASILSTGQRGNTEAFF. The CDR3 DNA follows: TGTGCCAGCATCTTATCGACAGGACAAAGGGGGAACACTGAAGCTTTCTTT.